This T cell receptor beta chain came from a study of CD8+CD57+ T cells in acquired aplastic anemia. Background on the study: The average for DNA from sorted CD4+ and CD8+ cells was roughly 3 ug. Study-wide points: Roughly 30 was the count of CD8+ CDR3 sequences that patients shared with controls. Patients and controls were not found to differ significantly in CD8+ Simpson's diversity.

Germline values: CDR1 LGHNA, CDR2 YSLEER. The CDR3 has 14 amino acids. V lost 4 bases, J lost 3 bases, and 13 bases lay in between. Researchers used genomic DNA as the template to profile TCR beta VDJ and CDR3. Each CDR3 protein is one row after TCRdb ran MiXCR on the reads. The sample records more than 150,000 distinct CDR3 sequences, 64% being singletons. Of note for this clonotype: Its target is not known.

The rearrangement joins TRBV4-3 to TRBJ2-7; weak D call: TRBD1 (6 bases). The sequencing input was sorted CD4+, CD8+, or CD8+CD57+ T cells (not recorded which) from PBMCs. The clonotype originates from a human donor with severe aplastic anemia or a healthy control (not recorded which). This CDR3 is CASSRGQDFYEQYF. CDR3 in DNA: TGCGCCAGCAGCCGGGGGCAGGACTTCTACGAGCAGTACTTC.